Following are 26 T cell receptor beta chains from one sample sequenced in a study of control samples from healthy donors and cancer patients. The repertoire was sequenced with immunoSEQ multiplex PCR; TCRdb's copy has only in-frame clones and lacks some. The sample includes over 100,000 clones, about 88% seen only once; the top ten take roughly 3.4%. What was sequenced was blood. These receptors all stem from a man between 45 and 60 years old in good health.

The sample holds a few counts of this clone. The gene calls are TRBV30 and TRBJ1-6; 7 bases are shared with TRBD1. V lost 5 bases, J lost 10 bases, and 11 bases stayed unmatched. CDR1 and CDR2 from the germline V gene are GTSNPN and SVGIG (reference sequence). This CDR3 has 14 residues. CDR3 in amino acids: CAWAWGQKGSPLHF. DNA for the CDR3: TGTGCCTGGGCTTGGGGACAGAAGGGATCACCCCTCCACTTT.

The V gene is TRBV10-3, the J gene TRBJ2-1; D is uncertain. This CDR3 comprises 12 residues. Germline CDR1 ENHRY, CDR2 SYGVKD. Trimming stripped 4 bases from V and 8 bases from J, with 9 bases between. The DNA of the CDR3 is TGTGCCATCAGTGTGCAAGTTGATGAGCAGTTCTTC. This translates into CAISVQVDEQFF.

The genes are TRBV10-3 and TRBJ1-1; D is unclear. V lost 2 bases and J lost 4, with 8 bases in between. Germline values: CDR1 ENHRY, CDR2 SYGVKD. This CDR3 has 13 amino acids. The CDR3 sequence: CAISEQEGTEAFF. DNA of the CDR3: TGTGCCATCAGTGAGCAGGAGGGCACTGAAGCTTTCTTT.

The chain recombines TRBV3-1 (or the pseudogene TRBV3-2) with TRBJ2-7; no clear D. The CDR3 spans 12 residues. V shed 2 bases and J shed 3 bases, with 5 bases lying between them. The germline V gene has CDR1 LGHDT and CDR2 YNNKEL (reference sequence). Here the CDR3 reads CASSQLSYEQYF. The CDR3 DNA reads TGTGCCAGCAGCCAACTAAGCTACGAGCAGTACTTC.

This chain links TRBV5-6 with TRBJ1-4; 9 bases align to TRBD1. Germline V gene sequence: CDR1 SGHDT, CDR2 YYEEEE. The CDR3 has 14 residues. With V trimmed by 3 bases and J by 8 bases, 5 bases remained unmatched. CDR3 sequence (DNA): TGTGCCAGCAGCTCGGGACAGGGAGGCGAAAAACTGTTTTTT. Its protein is CASSSGQGGEKLFF.

This chain links TRBV5-1 with TRBJ2-7, with 7 bases lining up with TRBD2. This CDR3 contains 17 residues. Germline CDR1 reads SGHRS; CDR2 reads YFSETQ. V was pared by 4 bases and J by 0 bases, with 13 bases of the junction left unmatched. The CDR3 DNA reads TGCGCCAGCAGCCCGAAGGTCGCTAGCGGTTTCTCCTACGAGCAGTACTTC. Encoded protein: CASSPKVASGFSYEQYF.

This chain links TRBV11-2 with TRBJ1-3; D is undetermined. Germline V gene lookup returns CDR1 SGHAT and CDR2 FQNNGV. V was trimmed by 0 bases and J by 1 base, leaving 4 bases between them. The CDR3 has 14 amino acids. The CDR3 DNA sequence: TGTGCCAGCAGCTTAGACGATTCTGGAAACACCATATATTTT. Its protein product is CASSLDDSGNTIYF.

The chain carries TRBV13 and TRBJ1-6; D gene unclear. V gave up 5 bases and J gave up 9 bases, with 14 bases separating them. The CDR3 contains 14 residues. In germline, CDR1 is PRHDT, CDR2 FYEKMQ (reference sequence). The CDR3 DNA sequence: TGTGCCAGCAGCCTCGGTTCTCCTCCTTCACCCCTCCACTTT. Protein: CASSLGSPPSPLHF.

This chain links TRBV2 with TRBJ1-1, with a weak D call TRBD1 (6 bases). The CDR3 consists of 14 residues. Germline CDR1 and CDR2: SNHLY and FYNNEI. V dropped 9 bases and J dropped 0 bases, with 14 bases sitting between them. The CDR3 region has the DNA TGTGCCAGAACTGAAACAGGGATGAACACTGAAGCTTTCTTT. This gives the protein CARTETGMNTEAFF.

The V and J genes are TRBV9 and TRBJ1-1; no reliable D call. CDR1 is SGDLS and CDR2 is YYNGEE in the germline V gene. V lost 1 base and J 4 bases, leaving 8 bases between the germline ends. The CDR3 covers 13 residues. The CDR3 nucleotides read TGTGCCAGCAGCGTATCGGTATCCACTGAAGCTTTCTTT. It codes for CASSVSVSTEAFF.

The V and J genes are TRBV7-9 and TRBJ1-2; D unclear. The CDR3 extends over 13 amino acids. The germline V gene has CDR1 SEHNR and CDR2 FQNEAQ (reference sequence). Trimming pared 2 bases from V and 5 bases from J, leaving 9 bases between. The CDR3 sequence is CASSLSGSYGYTF. The CDR3 coding sequence is TGTGCCAGCAGCTTAAGTGGGAGTTATGGCTACACCTTC. The full variable domain, rest sourced from reference TRBV7-9 and TRBJ1-2, is DTGVSQNPRHKITKRGQNVTFRCDPISEHNRLYWYRQTLGQGPEFLTYFQNEAQLEKSRLLSDRFSAERPKGSFSTLEIQRTEQGDSAMYLCASSLSGSYGYTFGSGTRLTVV.

The CDR3 DNA sequence: TGCGCCAGCGGGGGGACAGAGCGCACAGATACGCAGTATTTT. Translating it yields CASGGTERTDTQYF. The chain couples TRBV5-1 to TRBJ2-3, with D possibly matching TRBD1 (7 bases). The CDR3 totals 14 residues. Per germline, CDR1 SGHRS and CDR2 YFSETQ. The V and J ends lost 7 bases and 1 base respectively, with 13 bases between them.

This clone was counted a single time. The J gene is TRBJ2-1, the V gene TRBV9, with D perhaps TRBD2 (6 bases). Trimming left V 2 bases short and J 3 bases short, with 12 bases between. The CDR3 has 15 amino acids. In germline, CDR1 is SGDLS, CDR2 YYNGEE. The CDR3 loop reads CASSVGGEIYNEQFF. CDR3 nucleotide sequence: TGTGCCAGCAGCGTCGGCGGGGAAATCTACAATGAGCAGTTCTTC. Combining the CDR3 with reference TRBV9 and TRBJ2-1 gives the whole variable domain DSGVTQTPKHLITATGQRVTLRCSPRSGDLSVYWYQQSLDQGLQFLIQYYNGEERAKGNILERFSAQQFPDLHSELNLSSLELGDSALYFCASSVGGEIYNEQFFGPGTRLTVL.

This clone showed up just a few times. V and J are TRBV5-1 and TRBJ2-1; perhaps D is TRBD1 or TRBD2 (5 bases each). Looked up from germline, CDR1 is SGHRS and CDR2 is YFSETQ. The CDR3 extends over 14 amino acids. The V gene lost 7 bases and the J gene lost 3 bases, with 14 bases spanning the gap. The CDR3 protein is CASSRGTDYNEQFF. In nucleotides, the CDR3 is TGCGCCAGCTCAAGAGGGACGGACTACAATGAGCAGTTCTTC.

The J gene is TRBJ2-2, the V gene TRBV5-1; tentative D call: TRBD1 (6 bases). The CDR3 length is 15 residues. V was pared by 3 bases and J by 0 bases, with 9 bases between. Germline CDR1 and CDR2: SGHRS and YFSETQ. The CDR3 sequence is CASSSWTANTGELFF. CDR3 DNA sequence: TGCGCCAGCAGCTCTTGGACAGCGAACACCGGGGAGCTGTTTTTT. Full variable domain (rest looked up from reference TRBV5-1 and TRBJ2-2): KAGVTQTPRYLIKTRGQQVTLSCSPISGHRSVSWYQQTPGQGLQFLFEYFSETQRNKGNFPGRFSGRQFSNSRSEMNVSTLELGDSALYLCASSSWTANTGELFFGEGSRLTVL.

This chain joins TRBV4-1 and TRBJ1-5, with a weak D call TRBD1 (5 bases). Deletions cut 3 bases from V and 2 bases from J, with 14 bases between. The length of the CDR3 is 16 residues. The germline V gene encodes CDR1 MGHRA and CDR2 YSYEKL. CDR3 coding DNA: TGCGCCAGCAGCCATGCCGGTCTAGGGGGCAATCAGCCCCAGCATTTT. This encodes CASSHAGLGGNQPQHF.

The CDR3 region is CASSSRSGPIDEKLFF. DNA of the CDR3: TGCGCCAGCAGCTCGAGGTCCGGCCCCATCGATGAAAAACTGTTTTTT. The rearrangement links TRBV5-1 to TRBJ1-4; D unresolved. Germline CDR1 and CDR2: SGHRS and YFSETQ. Trimming took 3 bases from V and 6 from J, leaving 18 bases between them. The CDR3 extends over 16 amino acids.

In this sample, this clone turned up once. The genes are TRBV5-6 and TRBJ1-3, with D unresolved. The CDR3 covers 15 residues. V gave up 2 bases and J gave up 2 bases, with 11 bases separating them. Per germline, CDR1 SGHDT and CDR2 YYEEEE. The CDR3 DNA is TGTGCCAGCAGCTTTTTCAGCGGTACTGGAAACACCATATATTTT. Translating gives CASSFFSGTGNTIYF.

The V and J genes are TRBV6-5 and TRBJ1-5; D is possibly TRBD1 (6 bases). There are 14 residues in the CDR3. Trimming stripped 5 bases from V and 3 bases from J, with 11 bases between. Per the germline V gene, CDR1 is MNHEY and CDR2 is SVGAGI. CDR3: CASSPRDTNQPQHF. The CDR3 bases are TGTGCCAGCAGTCCCCGGGACACCAATCAGCCCCAGCATTTT.

This chain links TRBV28 with TRBJ1-5; D gene uncertain. CDR3 length: 11 amino acids. Germline V CDR1 and CDR2: MDHEN, SYDVKM. V dropped 3 bases and J dropped 6 bases, with 3 bases sitting between them. In nucleotides, the CDR3 is TGTGCCAGCAGTTTTACTCAGCCCCAGCATTTT. As protein: CASSFTQPQHF.

This chain uses TRBV6-1 with TRBJ2-7, with D hard to call. Germline V gene sequence: CDR1 MNHNS, CDR2 SASEGT. The V end lost 2 bases, the J end lost 2 bases, and 10 bases lay between the germline ends. The CDR3 extends over 14 amino acids. CDR3 nucleotides: TGTGCCAGCAGTGAAATACCAGGTACCTACGAGCAGTACTTC. Translated, it gives CASSEIPGTYEQYF.

This sequence joins TRBV3-1 (or the pseudogene TRBV3-2) and TRBJ2-5; tentatively, D is TRBD2 (6 bases). Per the germline V gene, CDR1 is LGHDT and CDR2 is YNNKEL (reference sequence). Trimming left V 5 bases short and J 3 bases short, with 13 bases between. CDR3 length: 14 amino acids. Here the CDR3 reads CASSYLTREETQYF. The CDR3 coding sequence is TGTGCCAGCAGCTACCTGACTAGGGAAGAGACCCAGTACTTC.

The chain recombines TRBV28 with TRBJ1-6; TRBD1 is a possible D gene (5 bases). V was cut by 4 bases and J by 5 bases, with 12 bases left in between. Germline assignment: CDR1 MDHEN and CDR2 SYDVKM. CDR3 length equals 15 residues. The CDR3 sequence is CASSSSRVDNSPLHF. For the CDR3, the DNA is TGTGCCAGCAGTTCTTCCAGGGTAGATAATTCACCCCTCCACTTT.

This chain's CDR3 is CASSFGVSHYSGNTIYF. The DNA for the CDR3 is TGTGCCAGCAGTTTTGGGGTCAGCCATTACTCTGGAAACACCATATATTTT. V and J are TRBV28 and TRBJ1-3; D remains unclear. The V end was cut by 3 bases, the J end by 0 bases, with 15 bases between. Germline values: CDR1 MDHEN, CDR2 SYDVKM. This CDR3 has 17 residues.

The genes are TRBV30 and TRBJ1-3, with a weak D call TRBD1 (5 bases). Germline-derived CDR1 and CDR2 are GTSNPN and SVGIG (reference sequence). Trimming removed 3 bases at V and 1 base at J, with 10 bases between. CDR3 length: 14 residues. CDR3 nucleotide sequence: TGTGCCTGGAGGGGACGGGAATCTGGAAACACCATATATTTT. Translation: CAWRGRESGNTIYF.

The chain joins TRBV5-1 to TRBJ2-3; D is ambiguous. Germline V gene data show CDR1 as SGHRS and CDR2 as YFSETQ. This CDR3 region has 12 residues. V dropped 2 bases and J dropped 6 bases, with 7 bases sitting between them. This CDR3 is CASSLSLDTQYF. CDR3 sequence (DNA): TGCGCCAGCAGCTTATCGTTGGATACGCAGTATTTT.